A single sample is the source of the 8 T cell receptor beta chains below, sequenced in a study of blood T cell repertoires in COVID-19. Data came from immunoSEQ multiplex PCR; TCRdb stores just in-frame clones and leaves some out. The sample contains under 250,000 clones, about nine tenths of which appear only once. Source material: peripheral blood. These receptors were collected from a man aged 30 to 39 with COVID-19, enrolled during active disease.

The chain recombines TRBV19 with TRBJ1-5, with 12 bases aligning to TRBD1. J lost 4 bases, V lost 3 bases, and 7 bases had no gene match. Germline assignment: CDR1 LNHDA and CDR2 SQIVND (reference sequence). This CDR3 contains 17 residues. This CDR3 is CASSIVGQGAGNQPQHF. The CDR3 nucleotides are TGTGCCAGTAGTATTGTGGGACAGGGGGCGGGAAATCAGCCCCAGCATTTT.

The chain is built from TRBV5-4 and TRBJ1-2; 7 bases agree with TRBD1. The trim removed 3 bases at V and 2 bases at J, leaving 16 bases unmatched. CDR1 and CDR2 (germline): SGHNT, YYREEE (reference sequence). The length of the CDR3 is 18 residues. The CDR3 coding sequence is TGTGCCAGCAGCTCCGGTCCGTGGGGACAGACAGGGAACTATGGCTACACCTTC. Amino acids: CASSSGPWGQTGNYGYTF. Drawing the rest from reference TRBV5-4 and TRBJ1-2, the complete variable domain is ETGVTQSPTHLIKTRGQQVTLRCSSQSGHNTVSWYQQALGQGPQFIFQYYREEENGRGNFPPRFSGLQFPNYSSELNVNALELDDSALYLCASSSGPWGQTGNYGYTFGSGTRLTVV.

The chain links TRBV5-5 to TRBJ2-3, with D possibly TRBD2 on 6 matching bases. V shed 1 base and J shed 0 bases, with 12 bases lying between them. Germline values: CDR1 SGHKS, CDR2 YYEKEE (reference sequence). The CDR3 covers 16 residues. Written as DNA, the CDR3 is TGTGCCAGCAGCTTGTACCGCGGGGCTAGCACAGATACGCAGTATTTT. It specifies CASSLYRGASTDTQYF.

This sequence joins TRBV5-1 and TRBJ2-3; D is possibly TRBD2 (6 bases). Per germline, CDR1 SGHRS and CDR2 YFSETQ. This CDR3 contains 14 residues. Trimming removed 4 bases at V and 4 bases at J, with 13 bases between. The CDR3 spells CASSPGGFPDTQYF. CDR3 in DNA: TGCGCCAGCAGCCCTGGGGGGTTCCCAGATACGCAGTATTTT.

The chain joins TRBV7-2 to TRBJ2-1, with D possibly being TRBD2 (5 bases). Looked up from germline, CDR1 is SGHTA and CDR2 is FQGNSA. The CDR3 runs to 15 residues. Deletions cut 4 bases from V and 3 bases from J, with 13 bases between. The CDR3, as DNA: TGTGCCAGCAGCTCTCAGCCGGGAATCTACAATGAGCAGTTCTTC. It encodes CASSSQPGIYNEQFF. Variable domain in full (rest from reference TRBV7-2 and TRBJ2-1): GAGVSQSPSNKVTEKGKDVELRCDPISGHTALYWYRQSLGQGLEFLIYFQGNSAPDKSGLPSDRFSAERTGGSVSTLTIQRTQQEDSAVYLCASSSQPGIYNEQFFGPGTRLTVL.

This chain links TRBV5-1 with TRBJ1-2; the match to TRBD1 covers 7 bases. V lost 3 bases to trimming and J lost 6 bases; unmatched junction nucleotides: 8. In germline, CDR1 is SGHRS, CDR2 YFSETQ. This CDR3 region has 14 residues. CDR3 sequence reads: CASSSRGPGDGYTF. The CDR3 DNA sequence: TGCGCCAGCAGCTCTAGGGGGCCGGGAGATGGCTACACCTTC.

The table lists this clone with a count of one. The rearrangement uses TRBV19 and TRBJ2-1, with TRBD1 matching over 10 bases. The CDR3 runs 15 residues. V dropped 3 bases and J dropped 4; count of bases not matched to a gene: 3. CDR1 is LNHDA and CDR2 is SQIVND in the germline V gene (reference sequence). CDR3 region: CASSIRDRGYNEQFF. The DNA for the CDR3 is TGTGCCAGTAGTATCCGGGACAGGGGATACAATGAGCAGTTCTTC.

V and J are TRBV30 and TRBJ1-3; D possibly corresponds to TRBD1 (6 bases). The V gene's germline CDR1 is GTSNPN and CDR2 SVGIG (reference sequence). The CDR3 totals 13 residues. V lost 2 bases to trimming and J lost 2 bases, with 7 bases between them. The CDR3 bases are TGTGCCTGGAGTACAGGGCCTGGAAACACCATATATTTT. It codes for CAWSTGPGNTIYF.